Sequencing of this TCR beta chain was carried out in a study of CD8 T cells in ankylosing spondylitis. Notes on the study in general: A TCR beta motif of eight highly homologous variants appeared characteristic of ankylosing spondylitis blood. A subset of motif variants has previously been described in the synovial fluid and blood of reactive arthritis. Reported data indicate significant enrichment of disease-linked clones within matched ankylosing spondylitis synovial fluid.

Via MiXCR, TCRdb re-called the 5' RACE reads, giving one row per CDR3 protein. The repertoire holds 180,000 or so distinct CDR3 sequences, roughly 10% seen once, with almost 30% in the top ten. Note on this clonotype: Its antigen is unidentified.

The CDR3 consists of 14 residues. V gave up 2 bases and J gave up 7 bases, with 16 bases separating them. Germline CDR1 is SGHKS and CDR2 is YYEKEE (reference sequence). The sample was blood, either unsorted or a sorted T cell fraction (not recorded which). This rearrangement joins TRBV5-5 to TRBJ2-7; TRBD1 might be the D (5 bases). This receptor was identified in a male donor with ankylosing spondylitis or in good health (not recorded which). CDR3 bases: TGTGCCAGCAGCTTCGACAGTTTTTTCGGGGAGCAGTACTTC. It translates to CASSFDSFFGEQYF.